One and the same sample provided the 27 T cell receptor beta chains below, sequenced in a study of cytomegalovirus exposure and HLA in healthy donors. With 60 Vbeta and 13 Jbeta primers, the PCR was carried out. Repertoires were generated with immunoSEQ multiplex PCR, while TCRdb's copy carries only in-frame clones and drops some. The top ten clones hold 7% to 9.5% of a sample with around 68,000 clones, around 74% of them seen once. The sequenced sample consisted of PBMCs. The receptors shown here come from a woman in her twenties or thirties in good health and CMV-seropositive.

The CDR3 nucleotides read TGTGCCAGCAGCTTAGTTGGGACAGGGCGGGGAGAGACCCAGTACTTC. Its protein is CASSLVGTGRGETQYF. The chain joins TRBV7-8 to TRBJ2-5; TRBD1 aligns across 9 bases. The V and J ends lost 1 base and 4 bases, in that order; junction bases with no gene match: 7. Germline V gene lookup returns CDR1 SGHVS and CDR2 FQNEAQ. The CDR3 runs to 16 residues. Using reference TRBV7-8 and TRBJ2-5 for the parts outside the CDR3, the full variable domain is GAGVSQSPRYKVAKRGQDVALRCDPISGHVSLFWYQQALGQGPEFLTYFQNEAQLDKSGLPSDRFFAERPEGSVSTLKIQRTQQEDSAVYLCASSLVGTGRGETQYFGPGTRLLVL.

This sequence joins TRBV4-3 and TRBJ2-2, with TRBD2 identical over 11 bases. The germline V gene has CDR1 LGHNA and CDR2 YSLEER. This CDR3 has 17 residues. The trim removed 6 bases at V and 6 bases at J, leaving 12 bases unmatched. The CDR3 DNA reads TGCGCCAGCAGTAGCGGGGGGGGAGGGCCTGATTCCGGGGAGCTGTTTTTT. Translating it yields CASSSGGGGPDSGELFF.

The V and J genes are TRBV29-1 and TRBJ2-5; 12 bases map to TRBD1. Trimming removed 2 bases from V and 5 bases from J; junction bases left unmatched: 21. The germline CDR1 and CDR2 sequences are SQVTM and ANQGSEA. The CDR3 length is 20 residues. The CDR3 is CSVESVLVGDRGQPLETQYF. The CDR3, as DNA: TGCAGCGTTGAAAGCGTTTTGGTGGGGGACAGGGGGCAACCTTTGGAGACCCAGTACTTC.

The genes are TRBV25-1 and TRBJ2-7, with a possible D match to TRBD2 (7 bases). Germline V lookup: CDR1 MGHDK, CDR2 SYGVNS. The V end lost 4 bases, the J end lost 5 bases, and 21 bases lay between the germline ends. The CDR3 is made up of 16 amino acids. CDR3 DNA: TGTGCCAGCAGTGGCGGGCGGGGTGGGGGGGCCCACGAGCAGTACTTC. This sequence encodes CASSGGRGGGAHEQYF.

V is TRBV15 and J is TRBJ1-5; no firm D call. V gave up 3 bases and J gave up 3 bases, with 9 bases separating them. Germline assignment: CDR1 LNHNV and CDR2 YYDKDF (reference sequence). This CDR3 contains 14 residues. CDR3 bases: TGTGCCACCAGCAGTGCGGGGAACAATCAGCCCCAGCATTTT. Translating gives CATSSAGNNQPQHF.

This clone was detected a few times. A junction boundary mismatches the germline segment, possibly from a read error. The gene calls are TRBV7-7 and TRBJ2-2; tentatively, D is TRBD1 (5 bases). CDR3 length: 15 amino acids. Germline-derived CDR1 and CDR2 are SSHAT and FNYEAQ (reference sequence). The CDR3 sequence is CASSLQGLGTGELFF. In DNA form, the CDR3 reads TGTGCTAGCAGCCTCCAGGGCTTGGGCACCGGGGAGCTGTTTTTT. The variable domain in full, completed from reference TRBV7-7 and TRBJ2-2, reads GAGVSQSPRYKVTKRGQDVTLRCDPISSHATLYWYQQALGQGPEFLTYFNYEAQPDKSGLPSDRFSAERPEGSISTLTIQRTEQRDSAMYRCASSLQGLGTGELFFGEGSRLTVL.

The V and J genes are TRBV28 and TRBJ2-6; 8 positions match TRBD2. Germline CDR1 reads MDHEN; CDR2 reads SYDVKM. Germline trimming cut 4 bases from V and 1 base from J; bases unmatched to any gene: 3. The CDR3 sequence is 16 residues long. CDR3 loop: CASSSGGASGANVLTF. In DNA, the CDR3 is TGTGCCAGCAGTTCCGGGGGGGCGTCTGGGGCCAACGTCCTGACTTTC.

This clone is medium-sized in the sample. V gene TRBV5-4 combines with J gene TRBJ1-1; D might be TRBD1 (5 bases). CDR3 length equals 15 residues. V gave up 6 bases and J gave up 3 bases, with 18 bases separating them. The germline V gene encodes CDR1 SGHNT and CDR2 YYREEE (reference sequence). CDR3 DNA sequence: TGTGCCAGCACCCCGGGGCGGGGTAGGGACACTGAAGCTTTCTTT. Translation gives CASTPGRGRDTEAFF.

This sequence joins TRBV19 and TRBJ2-3, with D possibly being TRBD1 (5 bases). With 10 bases removed from V and 2 bases from J, the gap between germline ends came to 10 bases. Germline CDR1 LNHDA, CDR2 SQIVND (reference sequence). This CDR3 is 12 amino acids long. CDR3 DNA sequence: TGTGCCACCCAGGGCGACACAGATACGCAGTATTTT. Translation: CATQGDTDTQYF.

This chain connects TRBV5-6 to TRBJ1-1; TRBD1 matches 7 bases. V shed 0 bases and J 1 base; nucleotides not matched to a gene: 6. Germline CDR1 reads SGHDT; CDR2 reads YYEEEE. The CDR3 length is 16 residues. The CDR3: CASSLDRGWGNTEAFF. The DNA of the CDR3 is TGTGCCAGCAGCTTGGACAGGGGATGGGGGAACACTGAAGCTTTCTTT.

In this sample, this clone turned up once. This chain connects TRBV27 to TRBJ1-6; tentative D call: TRBD1 (6 bases). The CDR3 is made up of 14 amino acids. Trimming stripped 7 bases from V and 7 bases from J, with 14 bases between. Germline CDR1 and CDR2: MNHEY and SMNVEV (reference sequence). The CDR3 is CASTKGQINSPLHF. CDR3 DNA sequence: TGTGCCAGCACCAAAGGACAGATAAATTCACCCCTCCACTTT.

The chain links TRBV20-1 to TRBJ1-1; no definite D call. The CDR3 runs 11 residues. Deletions cut 3 bases from V and 3 bases from J, with 5 bases between. Germline-derived CDR1 and CDR2 are DFQATT and SNEGSKA (reference sequence). CDR3 coding DNA: TGCAGTGCTAGGGGAGACACTGAAGCTTTCTTT. Protein sequence: CSARGDTEAFF.

CDR3 nucleotide sequence: TGTGCCAGCAGCCCAAGCCCACAGGGGGCGCATCGTGGCTACACCTTC. This translates into CASSPSPQGAHRGYTF. The chain is built from TRBV9 and TRBJ1-2, with TRBD1 matching over 9 bases. CDR1 and CDR2 from the germline V gene are SGDLS and YYNGEE. The CDR3 runs to 16 residues. J lost 7 bases, V lost 4 bases, and 14 bases had no gene match.

The rearrangement links TRBV28 to TRBJ1-2; D might be TRBD1 (6 bases). The CDR3 runs to 13 residues. Germline CDR1 and CDR2: MDHEN and SYDVKM. V lost 7 bases and J 7 bases, leaving 16 bases between the germline ends. In DNA, the CDR3 is TGTGCCAGCACCATCGGGGGGCCGACTGGCTACACCTTC. Translating it yields CASTIGGPTGYTF.

The rearrangement uses TRBV9 and TRBJ2-1; the D gene is possibly TRBD2 (6 bases). The CDR3 is 12 amino acids. Germline-derived CDR1 and CDR2 are SGDLS and YYNGEE. Trimming took 4 bases from V and 16 from J, leaving 18 bases between them. The CDR3, as DNA: TGTGCCAGCAGCACCACTAGCTCCCTTGTCTTCTTC. Amino acids: CASSTTSSLVFF.

This sequence joins TRBV4-1 and TRBJ1-1; D perhaps matches TRBD1 (5 bases). The V and J ends lost 4 bases and 1 base respectively, with 10 bases between them. Germline loops: CDR1 MGHRA, CDR2 YSYEKL. CDR3 length: 14 residues. This chain's CDR3 is CASSRVTGNTEAFF. In DNA form, the CDR3 reads TGCGCCAGCAGCCGTGTTACAGGGAACACTGAAGCTTTCTTT.

The J gene is TRBJ1-2, the V gene TRBV18; 7 bases align to TRBD1. The V and J ends lost 5 bases and 0 bases, in that order; junction bases with no gene match: 6. Looked up from germline, CDR1 is KGHSH and CDR2 is LQKENI. The length of the CDR3 is 15 residues. In DNA, the CDR3 is TGTGCCAGCTCAGACTCCGGGACAGCTAACTATGGCTACACCTTC. Translated: CASSDSGTANYGYTF. The variable domain in full, completed from reference TRBV18 and TRBJ1-2, reads NAGVMQNPRHLVRRRGQEARLRCSPMKGHSHVYWYRQLPEEGLKFMVYLQKENIIDESGMPKERFSAEFPKEGPSILRIQQVVRGDSAAYFCASSDSGTANYGYTFGSGTRLTVV.

This CDR3 reads CATSRGTAGGPNNEQFF. In nucleotides, the CDR3 is TGTGCCACCAGCAGAGGAACGGCGGGAGGGCCCAACAATGAGCAGTTCTTC. The gene calls are TRBV15 and TRBJ2-1; TRBD2 matches at 9 bases. The CDR3 extends over 17 amino acids. Losses at the gene ends were 1 base for V and 5 bases for J; bases not matched to a gene: 9. Germline CDR1 and CDR2: LNHNV and YYDKDF (reference sequence). The full variable domain, completed using reference TRBV15 and TRBJ2-1, is DAMVIQNPRYQVTQFGKPVTLSCSQTLNHNVMYWYQQKSSQAPKLLFHYYDKDFNNEADTPDNFQSRRPNTSFCFLDIRSPGLGDTAMYLCATSRGTAGGPNNEQFFGPGTRLTVL.

The J gene is TRBJ2-7, the V gene TRBV10-3, with 8 bases matching TRBD2. Trimming removed 8 bases from V and 3 bases from J; junction bases left unmatched: 12. The CDR3 has 15 residues. The V gene's germline CDR1 is ENHRY and CDR2 SYGVKD. CDR3: CAIGPGGPEGYEQYF. CDR3 sequence (DNA): TGTGCCATCGGGCCGGGAGGGCCTGAGGGCTACGAGCAGTACTTC.

Comment on this clone: In the same sample, other DNA sequences code for this CDR3. The genes are TRBV7-2 and TRBJ2-1; 7 bases line up with TRBD2. Germline assignment: CDR1 SGHTA and CDR2 FQGNSA. V lost 0 bases and J lost 2; bases outside the gene matches: 4. This CDR3 is built from 16 residues. For the CDR3, the DNA is TGTGCCAGCAGCTTAGCGGGGGGGAGGACCTACAATGAGCAGTTCTTC. Protein sequence: CASSLAGGRTYNEQFF. The variable domain in full, with the rest retrieved from reference TRBV7-2 and TRBJ2-1, is GAGVSQSPSNKVTEKGKDVELRCDPISGHTALYWYRQSLGQGLEFLIYFQGNSAPDKSGLPSDRFSAERTGGSVSTLTIQRTQQEDSAVYLCASSLAGGRTYNEQFFGPGTRLTVL.

V and J are TRBV5-4 and TRBJ2-7; TRBD1 aligns across 11 bases. Germline CDR1 SGHNT, CDR2 YYREEE (reference sequence). The CDR3 sequence is 14 residues long. With V trimmed by 2 bases and J by 8 bases, 6 bases remained unmatched. The CDR3, as DNA: TGTGCCAGCAGCTTTCCGGGACAGGGGGGACAGCAGTACTTC. Its translation is CASSFPGQGGQQYF.

The chain has TRBV7-9 and TRBJ1-5, with D unresolved. Germline V gene data show CDR1 as SEHNR and CDR2 as FQNEAQ (reference sequence). Trimming cost V 4 bases and J 4 bases, with 14 bases left between them. CDR3 size: 15 residues. The DNA of the CDR3 is TGTGCCAGCAGCTCCTCCGAGGGAATGAATCAGCCCCAGCATTTT. This translates into CASSSSEGMNQPQHF.

J is TRBJ2-1 and V is TRBV6-1; tentative D call: TRBD2 (6 bases). Germline V CDR1 and CDR2: MNHNS, SASEGT. This CDR3 contains 18 residues. The V end was cut by 1 base, the J end by 2 bases, with 18 bases between. The CDR3 loop reads CASSEGFGSPLPYNEQFF. In DNA form, the CDR3 reads TGTGCCAGCAGTGAAGGATTCGGGAGTCCTCTGCCCTACAATGAGCAGTTCTTC.

The chain combines TRBV28 with TRBJ1-1, with D tentatively TRBD1 (6 bases). V was pared by 3 bases and J by 7 bases, with 9 bases between. This CDR3 has 12 residues. Germline V lookup: CDR1 MDHEN, CDR2 SYDVKM. For the CDR3, the DNA is TGTGCCAGCAGTTTGGGGGCCAATGAAGCTTTCTTT. Its translation is CASSLGANEAFF.

The genes are TRBV9 and TRBJ2-2; 11 bases align to TRBD2. The CDR3 runs 14 residues. Germline loops: CDR1 SGDLS, CDR2 YYNGEE. J lost 7 bases, V lost 7 bases, and 6 bases had no gene match. CDR3 residues: CASGLAGGHGELFF. The CDR3, as DNA: TGTGCCAGCGGTTTAGCGGGAGGGCACGGGGAGCTGTTTTTT.

This clone has a single count. This sequence joins TRBV27 and TRBJ2-7; maybe TRBD2 (5 bases). CDR1 MNHEY and CDR2 SMNVEV come from the germline V gene (reference sequence). Trimming took 5 bases from V and 3 from J, leaving 11 bases between them. The length of the CDR3 is 13 residues. The CDR3 nucleotides are TGTGCCAGCAGTCCTGGCGGAGGCTACGAGCAGTACTTC. Translating gives CASSPGGGYEQYF.

The V gene is TRBV19, the J gene TRBJ1-5; D may be TRBD1 (5 bases). Germline assignment: CDR1 LNHDA and CDR2 SQIVND (reference sequence). The V end was cut by 9 bases, the J end by 6 bases, with 18 bases between. CDR3 length equals 14 residues. CDR3 nucleotide sequence: TGTGCCAGCGGTCTAGTTTCCCAGGGTCAGCCCCAGCATTTT. It codes for CASGLVSQGQPQHF.